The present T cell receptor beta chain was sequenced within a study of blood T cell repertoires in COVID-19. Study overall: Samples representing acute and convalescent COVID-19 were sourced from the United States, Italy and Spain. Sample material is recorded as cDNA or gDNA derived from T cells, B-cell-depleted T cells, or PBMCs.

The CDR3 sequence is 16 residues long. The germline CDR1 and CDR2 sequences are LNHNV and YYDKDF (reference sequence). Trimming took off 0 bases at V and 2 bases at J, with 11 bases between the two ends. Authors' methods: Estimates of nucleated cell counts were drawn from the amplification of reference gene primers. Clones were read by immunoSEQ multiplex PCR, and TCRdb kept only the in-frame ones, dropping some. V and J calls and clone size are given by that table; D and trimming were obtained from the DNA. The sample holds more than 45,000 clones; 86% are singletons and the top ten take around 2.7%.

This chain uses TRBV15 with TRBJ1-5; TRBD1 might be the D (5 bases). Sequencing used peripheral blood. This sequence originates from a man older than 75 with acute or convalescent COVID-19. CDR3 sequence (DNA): TGTGCCACCAGCAGAGATGCACAGGCCGGCAATCAGCCCCAGCATTTT. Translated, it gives CATSRDAQAGNQPQHF.